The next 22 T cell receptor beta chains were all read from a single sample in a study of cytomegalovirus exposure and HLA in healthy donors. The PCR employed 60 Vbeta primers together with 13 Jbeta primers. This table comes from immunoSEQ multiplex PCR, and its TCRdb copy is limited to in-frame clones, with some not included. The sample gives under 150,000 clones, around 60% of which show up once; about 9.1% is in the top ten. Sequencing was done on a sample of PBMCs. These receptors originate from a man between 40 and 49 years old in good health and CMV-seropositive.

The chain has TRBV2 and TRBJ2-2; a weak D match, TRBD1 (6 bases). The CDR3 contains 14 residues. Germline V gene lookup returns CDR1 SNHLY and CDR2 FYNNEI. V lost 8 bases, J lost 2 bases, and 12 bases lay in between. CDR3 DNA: TGTGCCAGCCGGAGGACAGCTAACACCGGGGAGCTGTTTTTT. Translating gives CASRRTANTGELFF.

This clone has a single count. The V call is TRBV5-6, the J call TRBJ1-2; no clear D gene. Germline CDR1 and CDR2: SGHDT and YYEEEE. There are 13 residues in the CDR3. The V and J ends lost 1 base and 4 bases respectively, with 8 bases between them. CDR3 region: CASSLSQAYGYTF. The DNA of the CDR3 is TGTGCCAGCAGCTTGAGCCAGGCCTATGGCTACACCTTC.

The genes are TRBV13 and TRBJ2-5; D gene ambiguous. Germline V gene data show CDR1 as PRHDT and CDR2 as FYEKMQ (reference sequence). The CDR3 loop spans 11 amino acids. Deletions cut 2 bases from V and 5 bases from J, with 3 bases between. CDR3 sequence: CASSLSETQYF. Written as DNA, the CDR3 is TGTGCCAGCAGCTTATCGGAGACCCAGTACTTC.

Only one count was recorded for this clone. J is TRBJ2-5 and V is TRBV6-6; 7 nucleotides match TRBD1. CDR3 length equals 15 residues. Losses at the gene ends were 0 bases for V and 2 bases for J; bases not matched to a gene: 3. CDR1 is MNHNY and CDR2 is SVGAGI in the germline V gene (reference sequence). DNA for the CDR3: TGTGCCAGCAGTTACTCAGGGACAGCTCAAGAGACCCAGTACTTC. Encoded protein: CASSYSGTAQETQYF.

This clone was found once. The CDR3 sequence: CASSPQGTYNEQFF. The CDR3 DNA reads as TGTGCCAGCAGCCCCCAGGGAACCTACAATGAGCAGTTCTTC. The chain recombines TRBV7-3 with TRBJ2-1, with D maybe TRBD1 (5 bases). CDR1 is SGHTA and CDR2 is FQGTGA in the germline V gene. This CDR3 has 14 amino acids. V lost 5 bases and J lost 2, with 10 bases in between.

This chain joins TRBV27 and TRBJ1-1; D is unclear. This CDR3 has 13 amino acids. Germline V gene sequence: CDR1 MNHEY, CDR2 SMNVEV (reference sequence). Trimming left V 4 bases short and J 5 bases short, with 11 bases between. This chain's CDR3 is CASSWRGKTEAFF. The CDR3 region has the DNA TGTGCCAGCAGTTGGCGGGGTAAGACTGAAGCTTTCTTT.

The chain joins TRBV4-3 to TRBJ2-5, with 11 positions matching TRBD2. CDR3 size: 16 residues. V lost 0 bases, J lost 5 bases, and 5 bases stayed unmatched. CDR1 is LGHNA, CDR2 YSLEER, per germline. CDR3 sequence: CASSQEASGGRETQYF. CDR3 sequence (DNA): TGCGCCAGCAGCCAAGAAGCTAGCGGGGGGAGGGAGACCCAGTACTTC.

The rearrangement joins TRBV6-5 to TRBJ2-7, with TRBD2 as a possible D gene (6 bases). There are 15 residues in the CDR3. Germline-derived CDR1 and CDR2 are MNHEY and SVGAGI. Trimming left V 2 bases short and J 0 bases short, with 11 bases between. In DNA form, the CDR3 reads TGTGCCAGCAGTTACGGGTCCGGGAGCTCCTACGAGCAGTACTTC. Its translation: CASSYGSGSSYEQYF.

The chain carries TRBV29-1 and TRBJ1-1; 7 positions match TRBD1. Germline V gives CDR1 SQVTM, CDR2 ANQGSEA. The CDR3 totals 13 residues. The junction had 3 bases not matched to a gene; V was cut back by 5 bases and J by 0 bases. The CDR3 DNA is TGCAGCGTTCTCAGGGGGGTGAACACTGAAGCTTTCTTT. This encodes CSVLRGVNTEAFF.

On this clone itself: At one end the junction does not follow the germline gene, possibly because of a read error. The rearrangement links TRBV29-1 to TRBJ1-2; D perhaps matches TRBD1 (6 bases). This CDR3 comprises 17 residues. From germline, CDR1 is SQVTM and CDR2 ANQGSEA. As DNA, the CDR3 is TGCAGCGCTGAAGTTCGGGTGTCAGGGGTAGGAGATTATGGCTACACCTTC. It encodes CSAEVRVSGVGDYGYTF.

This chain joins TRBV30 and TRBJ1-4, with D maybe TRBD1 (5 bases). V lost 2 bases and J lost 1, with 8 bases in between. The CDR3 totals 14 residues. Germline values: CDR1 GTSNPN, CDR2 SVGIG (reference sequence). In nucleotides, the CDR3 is TGTGCCTGGAGTTGGGGACTAACTAATGAAAAACTGTTTTTT. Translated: CAWSWGLTNEKLFF.

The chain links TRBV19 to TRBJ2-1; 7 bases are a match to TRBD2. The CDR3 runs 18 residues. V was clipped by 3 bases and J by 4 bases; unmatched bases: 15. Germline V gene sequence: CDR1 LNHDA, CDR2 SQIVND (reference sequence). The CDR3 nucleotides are TGTGCCAGTAGTATGGTGGTCCTGGCGGGAGCCGGGTACAATGAGCAGTTCTTC. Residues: CASSMVVLAGAGYNEQFF.

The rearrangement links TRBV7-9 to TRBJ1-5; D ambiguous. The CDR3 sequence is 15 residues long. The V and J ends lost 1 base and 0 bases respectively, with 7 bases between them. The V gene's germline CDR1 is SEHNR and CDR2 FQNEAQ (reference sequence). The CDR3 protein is CASSLGGISNQPQHF. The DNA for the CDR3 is TGTGCCAGCAGCTTAGGAGGAATTAGCAATCAGCCCCAGCATTTT. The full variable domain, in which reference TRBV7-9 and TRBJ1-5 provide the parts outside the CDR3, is DTGVSQNPRHKITKRGQNVTFRCDPISEHNRLYWYRQTLGQGPEFLTYFQNEAQLEKSRLLSDRFSAERPKGSFSTLEIQRTEQGDSAMYLCASSLGGISNQPQHFGDGTRLSIL.

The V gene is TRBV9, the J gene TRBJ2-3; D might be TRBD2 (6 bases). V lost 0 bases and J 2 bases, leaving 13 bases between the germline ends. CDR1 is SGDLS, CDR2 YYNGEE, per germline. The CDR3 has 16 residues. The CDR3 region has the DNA TGTGCCAGCAGCGTAGGTGGAGGGGATTTCACAGATACGCAGTATTTT. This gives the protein CASSVGGGDFTDTQYF.

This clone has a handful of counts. CDR3 bases: TGTGCCAGCAGCCCCAGCACGGGACAGGTCTACGAGCAGTACTTC. This gives the protein CASSPSTGQVYEQYF. The V gene is TRBV9, the J gene TRBJ2-7; 8 nucleotides align to TRBD1. The V gene end was trimmed by 4 bases and the J gene end by 3 bases; junction bases not matched to a gene: 9. Germline V gene data show CDR1 as SGDLS and CDR2 as YYNGEE. There are 15 residues in the CDR3.

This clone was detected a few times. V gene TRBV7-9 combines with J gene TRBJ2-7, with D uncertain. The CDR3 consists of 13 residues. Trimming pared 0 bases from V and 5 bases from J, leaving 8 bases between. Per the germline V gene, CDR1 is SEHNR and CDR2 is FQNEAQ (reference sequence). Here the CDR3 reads CASSLASVHEQYF. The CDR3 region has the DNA TGTGCCAGCAGCTTAGCGTCGGTCCACGAGCAGTACTTC.

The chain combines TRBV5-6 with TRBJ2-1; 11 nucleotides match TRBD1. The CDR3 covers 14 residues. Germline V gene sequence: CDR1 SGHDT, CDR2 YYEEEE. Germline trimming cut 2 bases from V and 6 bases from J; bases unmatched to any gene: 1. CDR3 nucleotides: TGTGCCAGCAGCTTAGGGACAGGGGGCAATGAGCAGTTCTTC. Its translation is CASSLGTGGNEQFF.

The CDR3 reads CASRSGVVAGELFF. In nucleotides, the CDR3 is TGCGCCAGCCGCTCGGGTGTGGTAGCCGGGGAGCTGTTTTTT. The chain links TRBV5-1 to TRBJ2-2; D is uncertain. This CDR3 contains 14 residues. Germline assignment: CDR1 SGHRS and CDR2 YFSETQ. The germline V and J ends were trimmed by 7 bases and 6 bases, with 16 bases remaining between them.

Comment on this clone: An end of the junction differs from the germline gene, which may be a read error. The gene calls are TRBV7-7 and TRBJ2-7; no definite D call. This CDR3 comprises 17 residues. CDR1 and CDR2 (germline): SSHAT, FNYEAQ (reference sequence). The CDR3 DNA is TGTGCTAGCAGCTTAGGGTCGGGTCCCCAAAGCTCCTACGAGCAGTACTTC. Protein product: CASSLGSGPQSSYEQYF.

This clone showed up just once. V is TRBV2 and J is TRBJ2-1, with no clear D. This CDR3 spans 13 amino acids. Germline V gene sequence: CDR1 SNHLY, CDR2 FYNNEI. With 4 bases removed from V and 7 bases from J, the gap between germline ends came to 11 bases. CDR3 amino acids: CASSVSSRNEQFF. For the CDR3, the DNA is TGTGCCAGCAGTGTGTCTAGTCGAAATGAGCAGTTCTTC.

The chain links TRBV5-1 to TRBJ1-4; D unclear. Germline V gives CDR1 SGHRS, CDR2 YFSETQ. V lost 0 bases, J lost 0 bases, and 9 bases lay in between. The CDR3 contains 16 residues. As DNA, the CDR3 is TGCGCCAGCAGCTTGGGCGTTGCCTCAACTAATGAAAAACTGTTTTTT. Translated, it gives CASSLGVASTNEKLFF.

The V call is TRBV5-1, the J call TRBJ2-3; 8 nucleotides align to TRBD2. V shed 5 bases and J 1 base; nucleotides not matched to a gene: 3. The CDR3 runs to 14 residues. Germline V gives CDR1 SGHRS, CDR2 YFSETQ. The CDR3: CASRETSGTDTQYF. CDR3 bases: TGCGCCAGCAGAGAGACTAGCGGCACAGATACGCAGTATTTT.